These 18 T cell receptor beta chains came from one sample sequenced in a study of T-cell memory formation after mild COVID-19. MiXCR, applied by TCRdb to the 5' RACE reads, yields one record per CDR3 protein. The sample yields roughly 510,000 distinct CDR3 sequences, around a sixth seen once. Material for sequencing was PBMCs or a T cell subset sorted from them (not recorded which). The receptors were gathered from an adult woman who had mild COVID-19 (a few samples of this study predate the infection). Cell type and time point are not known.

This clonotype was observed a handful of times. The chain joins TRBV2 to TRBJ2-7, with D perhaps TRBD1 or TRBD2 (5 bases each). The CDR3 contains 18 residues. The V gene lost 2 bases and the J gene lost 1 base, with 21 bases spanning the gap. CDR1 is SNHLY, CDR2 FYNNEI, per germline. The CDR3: CASSERVGRPQGSYEQYF. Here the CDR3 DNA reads TGTGCCAGCAGTGAACGGGTGGGACGACCCCAGGGTTCCTACGAGCAGTACTTC.

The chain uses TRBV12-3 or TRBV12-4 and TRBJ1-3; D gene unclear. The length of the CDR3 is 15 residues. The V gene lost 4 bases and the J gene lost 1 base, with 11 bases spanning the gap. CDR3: CASSSRRGSGNTIYF. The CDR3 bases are TGTGCCAGCAGTTCCAGGCGAGGATCTGGAAACACCATATATTTT.

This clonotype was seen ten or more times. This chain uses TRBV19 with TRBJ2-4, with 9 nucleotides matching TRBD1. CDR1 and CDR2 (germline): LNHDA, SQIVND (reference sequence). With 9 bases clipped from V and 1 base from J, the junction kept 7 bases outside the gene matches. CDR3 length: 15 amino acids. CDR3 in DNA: TGTGCCAGCCGTCCCGGGACAGGGGCCAAAAACATTCAGTACTTC. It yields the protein CASRPGTGAKNIQYF. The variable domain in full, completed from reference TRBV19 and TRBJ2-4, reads DGGITQSPKYLFRKEGQNVTLSCEQNLNHDAMYWYRQDPGQGLRLIYYSQIVNDFQKGDIAEGYSVSREKKESFPLTVTSAQKNPTAFYLCASRPGTGAKNIQYFGAGTRLSVL.

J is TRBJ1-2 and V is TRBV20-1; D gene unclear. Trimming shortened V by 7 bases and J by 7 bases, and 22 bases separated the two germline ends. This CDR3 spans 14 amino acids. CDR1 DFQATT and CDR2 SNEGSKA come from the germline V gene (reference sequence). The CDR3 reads CSVRASPRTGGYTF. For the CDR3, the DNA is TGCAGTGTACGAGCCAGCCCAAGAACCGGTGGCTACACCTTC.

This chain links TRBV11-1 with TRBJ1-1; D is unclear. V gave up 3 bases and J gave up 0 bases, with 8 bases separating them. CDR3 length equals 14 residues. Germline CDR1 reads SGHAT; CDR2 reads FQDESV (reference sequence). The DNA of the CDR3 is TGTGCCAGCAGCTTTGTACCCCTGAACACTGAAGCTTTCTTT. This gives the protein CASSFVPLNTEAFF.

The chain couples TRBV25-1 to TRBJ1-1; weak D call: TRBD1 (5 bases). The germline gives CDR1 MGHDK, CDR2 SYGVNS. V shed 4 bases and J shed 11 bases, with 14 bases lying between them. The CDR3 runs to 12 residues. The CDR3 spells CASSVTGLGAFF. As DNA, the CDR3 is TGTGCCAGCAGTGTAACAGGACTAGGGGCTTTCTTT.

The CDR3 bases are TGTGCCAGCAGTTTCCGACAGACAGCAGATACGCAGTATTTT. Protein: CASSFRQTADTQYF. The gene calls are TRBV12-3 or TRBV12-4 and TRBJ2-3, with D perhaps matching TRBD1 (5 bases). V was shortened by 3 bases and J by 4 bases, with 11 bases between the two germline ends. The CDR3 contains 14 residues.

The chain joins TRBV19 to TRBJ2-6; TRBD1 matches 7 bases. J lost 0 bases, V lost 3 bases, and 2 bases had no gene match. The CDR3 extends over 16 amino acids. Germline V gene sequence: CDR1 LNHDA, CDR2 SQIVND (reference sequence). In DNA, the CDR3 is TGTGCCAGTAGTATTAAGGGGGCCTCTGGGGCCAACGTCCTGACTTTC. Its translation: CASSIKGASGANVLTF.

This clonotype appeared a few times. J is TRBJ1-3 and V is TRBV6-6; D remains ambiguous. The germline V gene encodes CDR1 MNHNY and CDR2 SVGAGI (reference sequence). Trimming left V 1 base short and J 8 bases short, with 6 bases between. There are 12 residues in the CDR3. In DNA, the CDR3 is TGTGCCAGCAGTTACTTCCGGGACACCATATATTTT. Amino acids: CASSYFRDTIYF.

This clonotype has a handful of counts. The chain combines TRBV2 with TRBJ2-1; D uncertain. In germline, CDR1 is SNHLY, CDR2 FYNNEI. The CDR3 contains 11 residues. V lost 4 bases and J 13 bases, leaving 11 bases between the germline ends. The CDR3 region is CASSVVGLQFF. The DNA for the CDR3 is TGTGCCAGCAGTGTGGTCGGATTACAGTTCTTC.

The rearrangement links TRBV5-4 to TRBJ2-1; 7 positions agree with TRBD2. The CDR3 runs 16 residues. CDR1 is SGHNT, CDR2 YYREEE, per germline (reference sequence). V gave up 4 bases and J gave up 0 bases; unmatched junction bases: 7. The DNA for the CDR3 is TGTGCCAGCAGCAGGAGAGCGGGGCCCTCCTACAATGAGCAGTTCTTC. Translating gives CASSRRAGPSYNEQFF.

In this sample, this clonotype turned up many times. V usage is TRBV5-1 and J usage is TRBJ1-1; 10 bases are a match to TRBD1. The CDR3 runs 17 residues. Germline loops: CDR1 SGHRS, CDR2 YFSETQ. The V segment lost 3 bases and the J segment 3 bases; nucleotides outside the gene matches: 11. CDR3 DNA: TGCGCCAGCAGCTCCTCGACAGGGGGCTATGGGGACACTGAAGCTTTCTTT. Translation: CASSSSTGGYGDTEAFF. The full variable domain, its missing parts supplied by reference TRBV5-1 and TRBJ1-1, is KAGVTQTPRYLIKTRGQQVTLSCSPISGHRSVSWYQQTPGQGLQFLFEYFSETQRNKGNFPGRFSGRQFSNSRSEMNVSTLELGDSALYLCASSSSTGGYGDTEAFFGQGTRLTVV.

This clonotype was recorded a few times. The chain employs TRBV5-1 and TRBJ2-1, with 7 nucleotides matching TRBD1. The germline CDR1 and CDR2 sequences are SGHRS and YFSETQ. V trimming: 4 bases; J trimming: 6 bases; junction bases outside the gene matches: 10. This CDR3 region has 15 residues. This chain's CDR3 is CASSPQDRTRNEQFF. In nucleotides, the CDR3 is TGCGCCAGCAGCCCCCAGGACAGGACTCGCAATGAGCAGTTCTTC.

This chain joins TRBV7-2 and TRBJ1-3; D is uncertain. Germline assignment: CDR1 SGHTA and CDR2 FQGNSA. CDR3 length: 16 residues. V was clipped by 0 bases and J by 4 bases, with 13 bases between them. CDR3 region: CASSLARSGSGNTIYF. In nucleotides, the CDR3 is TGTGCCAGCAGCTTAGCGAGATCGGGGTCGGGAAACACCATATATTTT.

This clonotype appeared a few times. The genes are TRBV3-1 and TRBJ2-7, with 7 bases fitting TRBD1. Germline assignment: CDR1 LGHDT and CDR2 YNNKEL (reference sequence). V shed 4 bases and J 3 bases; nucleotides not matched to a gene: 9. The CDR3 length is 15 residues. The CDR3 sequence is CASSRKGDSLYEQYF. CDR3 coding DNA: TGTGCCAGCAGCCGTAAAGGGGACAGTCTCTACGAGCAGTACTTC.

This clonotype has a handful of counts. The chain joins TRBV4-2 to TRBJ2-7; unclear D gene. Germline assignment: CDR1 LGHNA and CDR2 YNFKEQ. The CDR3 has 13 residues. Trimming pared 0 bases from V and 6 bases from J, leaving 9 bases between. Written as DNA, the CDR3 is TGTGCCAGCAGCCAAGATCGAGAGTTCGAGCAGTACTTC. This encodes CASSQDREFEQYF.

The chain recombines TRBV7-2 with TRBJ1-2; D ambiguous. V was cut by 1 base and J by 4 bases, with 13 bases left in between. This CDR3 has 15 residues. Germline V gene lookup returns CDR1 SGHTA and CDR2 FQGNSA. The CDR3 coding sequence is TGTGCCAGCAGCTTAGAGCCCCGGATAGCCTATGGCTACACCTTC. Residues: CASSLEPRIAYGYTF.

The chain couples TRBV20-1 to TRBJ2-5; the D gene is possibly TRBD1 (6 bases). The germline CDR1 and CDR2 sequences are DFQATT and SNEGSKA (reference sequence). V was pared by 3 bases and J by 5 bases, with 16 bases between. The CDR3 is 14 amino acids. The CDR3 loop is CSARGMGAGETQYF. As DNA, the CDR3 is TGCAGTGCTAGGGGAATGGGGGCTGGGGAGACCCAGTACTTC.